This entry concerns a single T cell receptor beta chain. The target antigen is unknown. Using quantitative 5'-RACE with molecular barcodes, the authors made TCR beta libraries. TCRdb recomputed calls from the 5' RACE reads with MiXCR, one row per CDR3 protein. The table includes around 250,000 distinct CDR3 sequences, more than 25% detected once. These data are taken from a study of CD8 T cells in ankylosing spondylitis. In germline, CDR1 is KGHSH, CDR2 LQKENI. V lost 1 base to trimming and J lost 1 base; unmatched junction nucleotides: 9. The CDR3 is 17 residues long. Study-level results: Disease-linked clones had a CD8+ phenotype and relatively low frequency in peripheral blood. Significant enrichment of disease-linked clones was reportedly seen in matched ankylosing spondylitis synovial fluid. The study identified a TCR beta motif of eight highly homologous variants that appeared characteristic of ankylosing spondylitis blood.

The chain uses TRBV18 and TRBJ2-5, with TRBD1 matching 7 bases. This TCR derives from a male donor with ankylosing spondylitis or in good health (not recorded which). The sample taken for sequencing was blood, either unsorted or a sorted T cell fraction (not recorded which). CDR3 residues: CASSPQQGMSSQETQYF. CDR3 sequence (DNA): TGTGCCAGCTCACCACAACAGGGGATGAGTTCCCAAGAGACCCAGTACTTC.